A single sample is the source of the 8 T cell receptor beta chains below, sequenced in a study (dated by TCRdb to the mid-2010s). Library construction relied on 5' RACE. The reads were generated on an Illumina MiSeq. TCRdb trimmed public reads at Q25 via fastp, called clones via MiXCR and kept in-frame beta chains. CDR3 protein sequences are deduplicated, and each keeps its most common genes and DNA. Counted in this sample were about 5,900 distinct CDR3 sequences; about 75% of them appeared once. The ten largest make up about 4% of the sample. Sequencing was performed on memory CD4+ T cells sorted from a lymph node. The label giving this sample's cell subset or site can be read as: memory CD4+ T cells, CD4+CD45RO+CD25-. The receptors originated from a female donor with breast cancer.

The J gene is TRBJ2-1, the V gene TRBV10-3, with 9 bases aligning to TRBD2. Germline V lookup: CDR1 ENHRY, CDR2 SYGVKD. Germline trimming cut 0 bases from V and 5 bases from J; bases unmatched to any gene: 5. The CDR3 is 16 residues long. CDR3 region: CAISESGGGAHNEQFF. Written as DNA, the CDR3 is TGTGCCATCAGTGAGTCGGGCGGGGGGGCCCACAATGAGCAGTTCTTC.

This clonotype appeared a few times. This chain links TRBV12-3 or TRBV12-4 with TRBJ1-1; TRBD1 matches 7 bases. V trimming: 6 bases; J trimming: 3 bases; junction bases outside the gene matches: 4. The CDR3 totals 13 residues. The CDR3: CASSLTGDTEAFF. The CDR3 coding sequence is TGTGCCAGCAGCCTAACAGGGGACACTGAAGCTTTCTTT.

J is TRBJ2-7 and V is TRBV5-1, with D tentatively TRBD2 (6 bases). The CDR3 loop spans 17 amino acids. Germline V gives CDR1 SGHRS, CDR2 YFSETQ. V was clipped by 2 bases and J by 5 bases, with 23 bases between them. The CDR3 sequence: CASSFTAGTGGIHEQYF. CDR3 DNA sequence: TGCGCCAGCAGCTTCACAGCCGGGACTGGCGGGATCCACGAGCAGTACTTC.

The chain couples TRBV5-1 to TRBJ2-1, with D perhaps assigned TRBD1 or TRBD2 (5 bases each). V dropped 7 bases and J dropped 9 bases, with 20 bases sitting between them. Germline V gives CDR1 SGHRS, CDR2 YFSETQ. This CDR3 contains 14 residues. The CDR3 DNA sequence: TGCGCCAGCCGAACAAGTGGTGGGGGAACTGAGCAGTTCTTC. Amino acid sequence: CASRTSGGGTEQFF.

The chain joins TRBV5-1 to TRBJ2-7; D is unclear. The CDR3 has 15 residues. Germline CDR1 and CDR2: SGHRS and YFSETQ. V gave up 0 bases and J gave up 6 bases, with 16 bases separating them. The CDR3 coding sequence is TGCGCCAGCAGCTTGGATAACAGACTGGGTACCGAGCAGTACTTC. It is translated as CASSLDNRLGTEQYF.

The V and J genes are TRBV20-1 and TRBJ1-1; D ambiguous. V was clipped by 1 base and J by 4 bases, with 7 bases between them. Germline CDR1 reads DFQATT; CDR2 reads SNEGSKA (reference sequence). This CDR3 has 12 amino acids. The CDR3 sequence: CSARGSGTEAFF. For the CDR3, the DNA is TGCAGTGCTAGAGGCTCAGGCACTGAAGCTTTCTTT.

The V and J genes are TRBV10-1 and TRBJ1-6; a possible D gene is TRBD1 (5 bases). V lost 2 bases and J lost 10, with 12 bases in between. CDR1 is WNHNN and CDR2 is SYGVQD in the germline V gene (reference sequence). The CDR3 extends over 14 amino acids. CDR3 sequence reads: CASSEKGFGSPLHF. The CDR3 DNA is TGCGCCAGCAGTGAGAAGGGGTTTGGCTCACCCCTCCACTTT.

The chain uses TRBV7-2 and TRBJ2-4; no clear D gene. The germline CDR1 and CDR2 sequences are SGHTA and FQGNSA. This CDR3 has 13 residues. V was trimmed by 5 bases and J by 1 base, leaving 6 bases between them. As DNA, the CDR3 is TGTGCCAGCAGCCTTGGGGCCAAAAACATTCAGTACTTC. This encodes CASSLGAKNIQYF.